The T cell receptor (beta chain) described here comes from a study of shared clonotypes between healthy human individuals. The repertoire was sequenced with immunoSEQ multiplex PCR; TCRdb's copy has only in-frame clones and lacks some. The sample records about 710,000 clones, 72% being singletons. Per the germline V gene, CDR1 is SGDLS and CDR2 is YYNGEE. The CDR3 totals 13 residues. V was pared by 3 bases and J by 2 bases, with 6 bases between. This clone was recorded a few times. The TCR comes from a woman under 40 in good health. The sample was memory CD4+ T cells sorted from blood. Documented subset: CD45RA-negative fraction. This sequence joins TRBV9 and TRBJ1-3; tentatively, D is TRBD1 (5 bases). The DNA of the CDR3 is TGTGCCAGCAGCGGGGGGACTGGAAACACCATATATTTT. It yields the protein CASSGGTGNTIYF.